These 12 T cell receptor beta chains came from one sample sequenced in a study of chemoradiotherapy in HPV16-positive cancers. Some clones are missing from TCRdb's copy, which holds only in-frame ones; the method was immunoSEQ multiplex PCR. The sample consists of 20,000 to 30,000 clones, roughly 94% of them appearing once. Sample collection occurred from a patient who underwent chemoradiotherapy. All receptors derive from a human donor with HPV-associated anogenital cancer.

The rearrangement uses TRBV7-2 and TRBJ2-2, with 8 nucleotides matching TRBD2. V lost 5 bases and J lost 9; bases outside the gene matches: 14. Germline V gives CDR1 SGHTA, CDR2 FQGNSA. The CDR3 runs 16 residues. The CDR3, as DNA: TGTGCCAGCAGCCCCTCGGGGGGGGCCGGGCCCAGGGAGCTGTTTTTT. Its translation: CASSPSGGAGPRELFF. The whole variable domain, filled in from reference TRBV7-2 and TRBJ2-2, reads GAGVSQSPSNKVTEKGKDVELRCDPISGHTALYWYRQSLGQGLEFLIYFQGNSAPDKSGLPSDRFSAERTGGSVSTLTIQRTQQEDSAVYLCASSPSGGAGPRELFFGEGSRLTVL.

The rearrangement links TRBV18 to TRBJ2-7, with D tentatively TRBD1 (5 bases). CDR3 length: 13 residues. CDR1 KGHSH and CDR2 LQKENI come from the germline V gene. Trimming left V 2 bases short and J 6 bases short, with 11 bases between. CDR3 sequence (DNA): TGTGCCAGCTCACCAGCTCAGGGCGGCGAGCAGTACTTC. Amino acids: CASSPAQGGEQYF. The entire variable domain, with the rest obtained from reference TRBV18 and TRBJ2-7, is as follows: NAGVMQNPRHLVRRRGQEARLRCSPMKGHSHVYWYRQLPEEGLKFMVYLQKENIIDESGMPKERFSAEFPKEGPSILRIQQVVRGDSAAYFCASSPAQGGEQYFGPGTRLTVT.

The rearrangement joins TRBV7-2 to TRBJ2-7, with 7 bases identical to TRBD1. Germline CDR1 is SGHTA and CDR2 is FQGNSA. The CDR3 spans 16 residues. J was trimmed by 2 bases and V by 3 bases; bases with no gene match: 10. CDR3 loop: CASSLAGTEITYEQYF. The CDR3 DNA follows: TGTGCCAGCAGCTTGGCCGGGACAGAAATTACCTACGAGCAGTACTTC. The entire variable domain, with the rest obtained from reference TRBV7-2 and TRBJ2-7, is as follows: GAGVSQSPSNKVTEKGKDVELRCDPISGHTALYWYRQSLGQGLEFLIYFQGNSAPDKSGLPSDRFSAERTGGSVSTLTIQRTQQEDSAVYLCASSLAGTEITYEQYFGPGTRLTVT.

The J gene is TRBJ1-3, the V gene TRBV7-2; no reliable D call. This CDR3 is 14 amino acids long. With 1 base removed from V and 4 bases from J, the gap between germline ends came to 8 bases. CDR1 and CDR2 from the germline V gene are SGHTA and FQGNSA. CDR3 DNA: TGTGCCAGCAGCTTAGGATCCGCCGGAAACACCATATATTTT. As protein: CASSLGSAGNTIYF.

CDR3 loop: CASSPRGAYGYTF. In nucleotides, the CDR3 is TGTGCCAGCAGTCCTCGAGGGGCCTATGGCTACACCTTC. The chain is built from TRBV27 and TRBJ1-2; D perhaps matches TRBD1 (5 bases). V lost 5 bases to trimming and J lost 4 bases, with 11 bases between them. Looked up from germline, CDR1 is MNHEY and CDR2 is SMNVEV (reference sequence). This CDR3 spans 13 amino acids.

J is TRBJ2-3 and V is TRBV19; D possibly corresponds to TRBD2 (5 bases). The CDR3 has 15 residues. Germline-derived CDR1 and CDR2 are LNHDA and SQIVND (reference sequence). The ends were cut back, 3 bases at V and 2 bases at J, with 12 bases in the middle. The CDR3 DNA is TGTGCCAGTAGTATTTCTAGCTACTTCACAGATACGCAGTATTTT. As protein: CASSISSYFTDTQYF. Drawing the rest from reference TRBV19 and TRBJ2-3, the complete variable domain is DGGITQSPKYLFRKEGQNVTLSCEQNLNHDAMYWYRQDPGQGLRLIYYSQIVNDFQKGDIAEGYSVSREKKESFPLTVTSAQKNPTAFYLCASSISSYFTDTQYFGPGTRLTVL.

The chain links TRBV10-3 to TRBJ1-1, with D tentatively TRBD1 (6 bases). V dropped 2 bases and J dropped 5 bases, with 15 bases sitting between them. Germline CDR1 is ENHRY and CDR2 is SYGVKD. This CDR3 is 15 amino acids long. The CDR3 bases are TGTGCCATCAGTGAGGAGGGGGAATGGGAAACTGAAGCTTTCTTT. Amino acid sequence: CAISEEGEWETEAFF.

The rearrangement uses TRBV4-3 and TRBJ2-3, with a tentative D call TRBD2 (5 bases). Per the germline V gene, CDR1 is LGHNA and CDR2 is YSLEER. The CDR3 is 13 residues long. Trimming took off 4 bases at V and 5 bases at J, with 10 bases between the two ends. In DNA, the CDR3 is TGCGCCAGCAGCCGCGAAGGACTAGATACGCAGTATTTT. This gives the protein CASSREGLDTQYF.

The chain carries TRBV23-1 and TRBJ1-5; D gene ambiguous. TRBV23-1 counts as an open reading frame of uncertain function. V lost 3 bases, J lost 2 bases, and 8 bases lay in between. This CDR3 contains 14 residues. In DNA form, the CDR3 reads TGCGCCAGCAGTCAGAAGTTGGGCAATCAGCCCCAGCATTTT. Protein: CASSQKLGNQPQHF.

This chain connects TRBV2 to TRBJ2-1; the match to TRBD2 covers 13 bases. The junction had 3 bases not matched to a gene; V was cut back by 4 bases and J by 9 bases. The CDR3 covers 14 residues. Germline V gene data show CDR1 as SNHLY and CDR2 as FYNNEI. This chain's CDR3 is CASSGLAGGGEQFF. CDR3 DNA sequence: TGTGCCAGCAGTGGACTAGCGGGGGGTGGTGAGCAGTTCTTC. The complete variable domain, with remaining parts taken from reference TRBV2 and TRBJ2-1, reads EPEVTQTPSHQVTQMGQEVILRCVPISNHLYFYWYRQILGQKVEFLVSFYNNEISEKSEIFDDQFSVERPDGSNFTLKIRSTKLEDSAMYFCASSGLAGGGEQFFGPGTRLTVL.

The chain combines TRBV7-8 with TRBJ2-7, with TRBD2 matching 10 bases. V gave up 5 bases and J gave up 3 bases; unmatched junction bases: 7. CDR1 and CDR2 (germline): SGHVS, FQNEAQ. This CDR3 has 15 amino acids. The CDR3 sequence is CASSLSTSGIYEQYF. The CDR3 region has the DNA TGTGCCAGCAGCCTATCAACTAGCGGGATCTACGAGCAGTACTTC.

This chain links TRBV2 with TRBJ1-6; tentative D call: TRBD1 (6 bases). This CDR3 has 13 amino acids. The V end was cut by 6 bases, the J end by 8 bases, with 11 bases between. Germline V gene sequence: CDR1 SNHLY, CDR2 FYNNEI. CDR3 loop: CASSYRDDSPLHF. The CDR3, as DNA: TGTGCCAGCAGCTACAGGGATGATTCACCCCTCCACTTT.